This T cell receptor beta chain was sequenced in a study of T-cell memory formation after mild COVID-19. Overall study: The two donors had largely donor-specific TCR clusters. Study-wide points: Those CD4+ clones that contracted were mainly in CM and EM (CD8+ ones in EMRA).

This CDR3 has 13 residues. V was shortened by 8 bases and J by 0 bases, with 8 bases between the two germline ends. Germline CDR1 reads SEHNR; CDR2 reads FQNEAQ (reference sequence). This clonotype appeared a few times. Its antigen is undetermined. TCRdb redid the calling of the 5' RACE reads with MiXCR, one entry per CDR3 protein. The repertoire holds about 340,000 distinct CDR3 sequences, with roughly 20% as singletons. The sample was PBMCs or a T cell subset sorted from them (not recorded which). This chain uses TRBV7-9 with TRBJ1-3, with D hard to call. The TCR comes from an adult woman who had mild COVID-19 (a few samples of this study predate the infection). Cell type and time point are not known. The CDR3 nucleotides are TGTGCCAGCGACGCAAGCTCTGGAAACACCATATATTTT. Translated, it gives CASDASSGNTIYF.